This T cell receptor (beta chain) comes out of a study of blood T cell dynamics during melanoma immunotherapy. Regarding this clone: The antigen is unknown.

Sample time point: pre-treatment baseline. Study-level results: At W3, later disease-control patients showed bifurcated PBMC repertoire changes, unlike progressors.

There are 15 residues in the CDR3. Per the germline V gene, CDR1 is MDHEN and CDR2 is SYDVKM. Trimming took 5 bases from V and 2 from J, leaving 16 bases between them. TCRdb's copy holds only in-frame clones and misses some; the assay was immunoSEQ multiplex PCR. The sample shows more than 10,000 clones, about 90% of them seen only once. The sequences come from blood, collected from a patient treated with checkpoint blockade. The receptor was isolated from a human donor with melanoma. The gene calls are TRBV28 and TRBJ2-7; perhaps D is TRBD1 or TRBD2 (5 bases each). This chain's CDR3 is CASSLRDGITYEQYF. In DNA, the CDR3 is TGTGCCAGCAGTCTTCGGGACGGCATTACCTACGAGCAGTACTTC.